These T cell receptor beta chains were read from a single sample in a study of read filtering for tumor transcriptome and immune sequencing. TCRdb ran MiXCR on the reads and lists one entry per CDR3 protein. Of some 62,000 distinct CDR3 sequences listed, approximately 15% were seen once; the top ten hold over 40%. Sequencing was performed on a population of CD138-negative cells sorted from bone marrow. The receptors originated from a donor over 35 with multiple myeloma. CDR3s include the opening cysteine and the closing phenylalanine or tryptophan. D genes are given only for firm matches. Rows may omit the clone size; those that give it use once, few, many or a size class.

d_call j_call clone_size v_call cdr3_nt cdr3_aa
TRBD2 TRBJ2-2 few TRBV28 TGTGCCAGCAGTTCTTGGACTAGTTCGACCGGGGAGCTGTTTTTT CASSSWTSSTGELFF
NA TRBJ1-1 many TRBV14 TGTGCCAGCAGCCGGGACGGGGTGAACACTGAAGCTTTCTTT CASSRDGVNTEAFF
NA TRBJ1-2 many TRBV6-1 TGTGCCGGCAGAGAGGTTGGGGTCTATGGCTACACCTTC CAGREVGVYGYTF
NA TRBJ2-5 few TRBV28 TGTGCCAGCAGTTCCACAGCCCAAGTGACCCAGTACTTC CASSSTAQVTQYF
TRBD2 TRBJ2-3 many TRBV7-3 TGTGCCAGCAGCTTACTGGGCGGGAGTTCTGGAGATACGCAGTATTTT CASSLLGGSSGDTQYF
NA TRBJ2-1 many TRBV4-3 TGCGCCAGCAGCCGCGCCGGGACTGGCTACAATGAGCAGTTCTTC CASSRAGTGYNEQFF
NA TRBJ2-7 NA TRBV29-1 TGCAGCGTATCCCGGGAAACCTCCTACGAGCAGTACTTC CSVSRETSYEQYF
NA TRBJ1-1 many TRBV6-5 TGTGCCAGCAGCCATGAGACAGGGAACACTGAAGCTTTCTTT CASSHETGNTEAFF
NA TRBJ1-5 NA TRBV6-2/TRBV6-3 TGTGCCAGCAGCCCCGGAAGGGTCCGCAATCAGCCCCAGCATTTT CASSPGRVRNQPQHF
NA TRBJ2-2 many TRBV12-3/TRBV12-4 TGTGCCAGCTGGGCAGCCGCGAACACCGGGGAGCTGTTTTTT CASWAAANTGELFF
NA TRBJ1-1 many TRBV5-6 TGTGCCAGCACCCCCGGGCCACGAAACACTGAAGCTTTCTTT CASTPGPRNTEAFF
NA TRBJ2-5 NA TRBV30 TGTGCCTGGAGCTGGGCGGGACGTCACTGGACCCAGTACTTC CAWSWAGRHWTQYF
NA TRBJ1-1 few TRBV27 TGTGCCAGCAGTTTAGCAGGTAGTGAAGCTTTCTTT CASSLAGSEAFF
NA TRBJ2-3 many TRBV20-1 TGCAGTGCGAAGATAGATACGCAGTATTTT CSAKIDTQYF
NA TRBJ1-1 many TRBV29-1 TGCAGCGTCTCGAGACTGGAGAACACTGAAGCTTTCTTT CSVSRLENTEAFF
TRBD1 TRBJ2-1 many TRBV24-1 TGTGCCACCAGTGATTTGCAAGGGACAGGGCTGAATGAGCAGTTCTTC CATSDLQGTGLNEQFF
NA TRBJ2-1 many TRBV10-3 TGTGCCATCAGTGAGTCCCGAGATCGACGGCGGGATGAGCAGTTCTTC CAISESRDRRRDEQFF
TRBD1 TRBJ1-5 few TRBV28 TGTGCCAGCAGTTCTTCTATGGCGGACAGGGGGAACAATCAGCCCCAGCATTTT CASSSSMADRGNNQPQHF
TRBD2 TRBJ2-3 many TRBV14 TGTGCCAGCAGCCAGGTAGCGGGGAGCACAGATACGCAGTATTTT CASSQVAGSTDTQYF
TRBD1 TRBJ2-7 many TRBV29-1 TGCAGCGCAGGGACAGCGTACGAGCAGTACTTC CSAGTAYEQYF
NA TRBJ1-2 many TRBV7-6 TGTGCCAGCGGGAACACTCCCTATGGCTACACCTTC CASGNTPYGYTF
NA TRBJ2-1 NA TRBV11-3 TGTGCCAGCAGCTTAGCTTCTATTGAGCAGTTCTTC CASSLASIEQFF
NA TRBJ2-5 many TRBV2 TGTGCCAGCAGTTCTACGACTAAGAAAGAGACCCAGTACTTC CASSSTTKKETQYF
TRBD1 TRBJ2-7 many TRBV29-1 TGCAGCGTTGAGGCGTCGGGACAGGGAACCTACGAGCAGTACTTC CSVEASGQGTYEQYF
NA TRBJ2-1 many TRBV7-9 TGTGCCAGCAGCTTGGCAGGGGCCTACAATGAGCAGTTCTTC CASSLAGAYNEQFF
NA TRBJ2-7 few TRBV6-2/TRBV6-3 TGTGCCAGCAGCCTCCCAGAAGAGCAGTACTTC CASSLPEEQYF
NA TRBJ2-1 once TRBV7-9 TGTGCCAGCAGCCGAGGTAATGGCGAGCAGCTCTTC CASSRGNGEQLF
NA TRBJ2-1 many TRBV11-1 TGTGCCAGCAGCTTTTTCGATGACGGTCGCCGGGGAGAGCAGTTCTTC CASSFFDDGRRGEQFF